The text below deals with one T cell receptor beta chain. This entry belongs to a study of blood T cell repertoires in COVID-19. Study summary: Acute-phase and convalescent COVID-19 samples originated in the United States, Italy and Spain. PBMCs, B-cell-depleted T cells, or T cells were the source of the cDNA or gDNA that made up the material.

CDR3 length equals 16 residues. In germline, CDR1 is SGDLS, CDR2 YYNGEE. Trimming took 5 bases from V and 2 from J, leaving 19 bases between them. How the authors handled the data: Reference gene primer amplification gave nucleated cell count estimates. Libraries were prepared by immunoSEQ multiplex PCR; TCRdb keeps only in-frame clonotypes and omits some of them. The V and J calls and the clone size are those of that table, but D and trimming were determined from the DNA. The sample consists of tens of thousands of clones, around four fifths of them appearing once. This TCR came from a man at least 80 years old with active or convalescent COVID-19. The sequenced sample consisted of peripheral blood. V usage is TRBV9 and J usage is TRBJ2-5; D may be TRBD2 (5 bases). The CDR3 loop reads CASSATPSGAQETQYF. For the CDR3, the DNA is TGTGCCAGCAGTGCTACCCCCAGCGGAGCTCAAGAGACCCAGTACTTC.